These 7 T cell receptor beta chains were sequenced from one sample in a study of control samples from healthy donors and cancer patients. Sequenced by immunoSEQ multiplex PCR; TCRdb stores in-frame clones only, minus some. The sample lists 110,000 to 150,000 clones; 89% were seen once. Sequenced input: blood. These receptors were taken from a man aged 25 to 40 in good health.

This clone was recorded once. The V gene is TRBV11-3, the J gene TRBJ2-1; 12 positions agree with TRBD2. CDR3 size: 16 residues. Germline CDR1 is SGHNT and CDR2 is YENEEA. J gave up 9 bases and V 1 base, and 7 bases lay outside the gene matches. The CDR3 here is CASSLGGLAGKGEQFF. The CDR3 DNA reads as TGTGCCAGCAGCTTAGGCGGACTAGCGGGGAAGGGTGAGCAGTTCTTC.

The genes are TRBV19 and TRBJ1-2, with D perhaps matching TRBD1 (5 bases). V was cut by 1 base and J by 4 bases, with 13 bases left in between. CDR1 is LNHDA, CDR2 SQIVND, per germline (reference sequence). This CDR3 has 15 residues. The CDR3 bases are TGTGCCAGTAGTATAGCCAAGACAGTTGTCTATGGCTACACCTTC. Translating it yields CASSIAKTVVYGYTF.

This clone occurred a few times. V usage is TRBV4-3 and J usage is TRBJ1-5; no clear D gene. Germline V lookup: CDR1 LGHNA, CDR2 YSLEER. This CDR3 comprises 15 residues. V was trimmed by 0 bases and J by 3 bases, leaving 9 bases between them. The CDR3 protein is CASSQDSVNNQPQHF. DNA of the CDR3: TGCGCCAGCAGCCAAGACAGTGTAAACAATCAGCCCCAGCATTTT.

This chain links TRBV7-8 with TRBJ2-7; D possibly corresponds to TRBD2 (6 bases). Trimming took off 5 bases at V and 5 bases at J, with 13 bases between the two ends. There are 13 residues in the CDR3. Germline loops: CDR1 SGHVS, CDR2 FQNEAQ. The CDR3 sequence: CASSTRGGNEQYF. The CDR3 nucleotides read TGTGCCAGCAGCACCCGGGGCGGGAACGAGCAGTACTTC.

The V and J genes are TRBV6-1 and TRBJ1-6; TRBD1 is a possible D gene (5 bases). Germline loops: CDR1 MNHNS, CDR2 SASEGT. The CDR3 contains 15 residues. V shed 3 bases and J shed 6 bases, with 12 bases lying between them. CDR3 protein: CASSDRGPTNSPLHF. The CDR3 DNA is TGTGCCAGCAGTGATCGGGGCCCCACTAATTCACCCCTCCACTTT.

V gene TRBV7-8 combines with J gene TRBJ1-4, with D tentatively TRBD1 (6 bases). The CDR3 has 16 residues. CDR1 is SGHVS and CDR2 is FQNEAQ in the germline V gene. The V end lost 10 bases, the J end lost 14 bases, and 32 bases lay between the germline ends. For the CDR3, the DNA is TGTGCCACCGAAAGGGGGAGGCCAGGGCGATTTACTGAGCTGTTTTTT. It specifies CATERGRPGRFTELFF.

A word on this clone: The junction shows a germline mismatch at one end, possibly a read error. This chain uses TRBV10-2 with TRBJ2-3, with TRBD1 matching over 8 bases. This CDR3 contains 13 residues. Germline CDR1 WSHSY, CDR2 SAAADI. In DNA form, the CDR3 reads TGCGCCACCAGTGGACAGGGAACAGATACGCAGTATTTT. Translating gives CATSGQGTDTQYF.